This TCR beta chain originates from a study of siplizumab effects on memory and regulatory T cells. The J segment lost 4 bases and the V segment lost 0 bases, leaving 2 bases of the junction unmatched. This CDR3 region has 14 residues. The V gene's germline CDR1 is SGHRS and CDR2 YFSETQ. Data came from immunoSEQ multiplex PCR; TCRdb stores just in-frame clones and leaves some out. Altogether 120,000 or so clones are present, just under 95% being singletons, with the ten largest covering 1.3%. Details on this clone: Other DNA sequences in the sample encode the same CDR3.

The receptor was derived from a human donor in good health. The sequencing input was CD4+ T cells sorted from blood. The chain recombines TRBV5-1 with TRBJ2-5, with 8 bases identical to TRBD1. The CDR3 sequence: CASSLGQGRETQYF. Here the CDR3 DNA reads TGCGCCAGCAGCTTGGGACAGGGGCGAGAGACCCAGTACTTC.